The sample holds a few counts of the clone carrying this TCR beta chain. The antigen remains undetermined. The CDR3 is made up of 14 amino acids. Germline V CDR1 and CDR2: MDHEN, SYDVKM. V was clipped by 1 base and J by 9 bases, with 16 bases between them. The data originate from a study of T cell repertoires in cytomegalovirus infection. Study-level findings and limits: The study found HLA-C-restricted CMV-specific TCR beta clonotypes dominating the ex vivo response.

TCRdb re-called the reads with MiXCR, one entry per CDR3 protein. The profile shows 170,000 or so distinct CDR3 sequences, about an eighth of them singletons. Source material: PBMCs. The sequence came from a human donor in good health (CMV status not recorded). Some clones in this sample may be carry-over from other donors' samples. V gene TRBV28 combines with J gene TRBJ2-7; D is tentatively TRBD1 or TRBD2 (5 bases each). This CDR3 reads CASSLLVGTPGQYF. CDR3 in DNA: TGTGCCAGCAGTTTATTGGTTGGGACCCCAGGGCAGTACTTC.